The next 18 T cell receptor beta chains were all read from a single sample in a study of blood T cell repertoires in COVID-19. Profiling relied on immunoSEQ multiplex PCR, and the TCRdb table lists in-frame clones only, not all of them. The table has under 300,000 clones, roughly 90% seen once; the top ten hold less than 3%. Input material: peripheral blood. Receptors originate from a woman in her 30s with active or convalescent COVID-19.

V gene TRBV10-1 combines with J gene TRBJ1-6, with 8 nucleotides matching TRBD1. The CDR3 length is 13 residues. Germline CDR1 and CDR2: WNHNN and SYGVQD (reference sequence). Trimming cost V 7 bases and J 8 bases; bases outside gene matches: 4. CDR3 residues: CASTGTGYSPLHF. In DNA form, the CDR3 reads TGCGCCAGCACCGGGACAGGTTATTCACCCCTCCACTTT.

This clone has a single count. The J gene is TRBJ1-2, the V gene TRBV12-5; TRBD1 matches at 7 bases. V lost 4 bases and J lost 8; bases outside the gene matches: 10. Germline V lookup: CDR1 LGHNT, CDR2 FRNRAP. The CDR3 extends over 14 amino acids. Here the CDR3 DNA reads TGTGCTAGTGGTTCCGGACGGACAGGCGACGGCTACACCTTC. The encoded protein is CASGSGRTGDGYTF.

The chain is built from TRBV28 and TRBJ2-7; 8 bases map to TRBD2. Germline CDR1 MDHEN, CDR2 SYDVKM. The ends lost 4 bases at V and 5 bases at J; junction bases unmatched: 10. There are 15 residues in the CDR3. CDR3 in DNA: TGTGCCAGCAGTTCCGCCCGGGGGGGGCGAAACGAGCAGTACTTC. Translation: CASSSARGGRNEQYF.

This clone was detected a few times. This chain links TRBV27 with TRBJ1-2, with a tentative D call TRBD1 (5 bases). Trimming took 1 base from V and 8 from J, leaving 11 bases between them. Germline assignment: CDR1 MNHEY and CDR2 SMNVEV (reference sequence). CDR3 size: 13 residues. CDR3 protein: CASSLWGTEGYTF. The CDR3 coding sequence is TGTGCCAGCAGTTTATGGGGGACTGAGGGCTACACCTTC.

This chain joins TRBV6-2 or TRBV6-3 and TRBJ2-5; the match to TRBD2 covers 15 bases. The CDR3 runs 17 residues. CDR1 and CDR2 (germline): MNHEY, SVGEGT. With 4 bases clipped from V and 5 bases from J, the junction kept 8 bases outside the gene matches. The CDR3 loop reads CASSFGLAGGLRETQYF. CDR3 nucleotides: TGTGCCAGCAGTTTCGGACTAGCGGGAGGGCTTCGGGAGACCCAGTACTTC.

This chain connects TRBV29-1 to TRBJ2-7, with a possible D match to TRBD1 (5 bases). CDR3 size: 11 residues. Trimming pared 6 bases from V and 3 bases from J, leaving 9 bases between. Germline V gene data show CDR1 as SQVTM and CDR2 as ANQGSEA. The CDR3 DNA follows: TGCAGCGTGACAGAATTCTACGAGCAGTACTTC. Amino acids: CSVTEFYEQYF.

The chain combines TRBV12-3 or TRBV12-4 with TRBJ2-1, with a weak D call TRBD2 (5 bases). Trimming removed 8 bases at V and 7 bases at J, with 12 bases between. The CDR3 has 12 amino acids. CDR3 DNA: TGTGCCAGCGGCCGGGGTAAAAATGAGCAGTTCTTC. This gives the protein CASGRGKNEQFF.

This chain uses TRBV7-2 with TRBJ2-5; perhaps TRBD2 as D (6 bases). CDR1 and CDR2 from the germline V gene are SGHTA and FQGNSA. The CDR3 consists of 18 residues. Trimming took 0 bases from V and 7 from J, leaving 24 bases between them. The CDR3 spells CASSLASPLADTFGTQYF. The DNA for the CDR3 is TGTGCCAGCAGCTTAGCGTCCCCACTAGCCGACACCTTCGGGACCCAGTACTTC.

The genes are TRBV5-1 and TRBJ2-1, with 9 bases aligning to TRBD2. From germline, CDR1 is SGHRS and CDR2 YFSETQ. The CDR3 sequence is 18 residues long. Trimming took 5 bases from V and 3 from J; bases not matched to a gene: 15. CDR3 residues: CASSPRMNSGGVYNEQFF. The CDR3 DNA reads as TGCGCCAGCAGTCCGCGTATGAATAGCGGGGGTGTCTACAATGAGCAGTTCTTC.

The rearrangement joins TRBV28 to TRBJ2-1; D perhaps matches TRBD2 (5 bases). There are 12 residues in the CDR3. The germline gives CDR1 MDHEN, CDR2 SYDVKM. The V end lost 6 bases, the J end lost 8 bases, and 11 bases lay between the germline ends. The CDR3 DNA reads TGTGCCAGCAGCCCCCTGCGGGATGAGCAGTTCTTC. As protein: CASSPLRDEQFF.

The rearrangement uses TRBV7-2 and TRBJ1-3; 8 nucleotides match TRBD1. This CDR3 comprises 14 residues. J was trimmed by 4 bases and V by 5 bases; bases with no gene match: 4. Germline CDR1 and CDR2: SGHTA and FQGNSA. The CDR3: CASSRRTGGNTIYF. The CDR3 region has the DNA TGTGCCAGCAGCCGTAGGACAGGGGGAAACACCATATATTTT. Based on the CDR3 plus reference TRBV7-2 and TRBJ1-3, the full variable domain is GAGVSQSPSNKVTEKGKDVELRCDPISGHTALYWYRQSLGQGLEFLIYFQGNSAPDKSGLPSDRFSAERTGGSVSTLTIQRTQQEDSAVYLCASSRRTGGNTIYFGEGSWLTVV.

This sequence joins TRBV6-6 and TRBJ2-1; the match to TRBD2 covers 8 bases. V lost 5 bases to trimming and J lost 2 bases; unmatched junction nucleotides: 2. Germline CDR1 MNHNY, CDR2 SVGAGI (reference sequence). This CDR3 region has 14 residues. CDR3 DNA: TGTGCCAGCAGTACGGGAGGGGCCTACAATGAGCAGTTCTTC. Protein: CASSTGGAYNEQFF.

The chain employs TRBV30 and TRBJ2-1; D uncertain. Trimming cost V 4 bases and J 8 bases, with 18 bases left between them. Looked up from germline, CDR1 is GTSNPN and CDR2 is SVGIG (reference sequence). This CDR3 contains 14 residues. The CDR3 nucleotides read TGTGCCTGGACAAAGTTTGGAAGACACGATGAGCAGTTCTTC. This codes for CAWTKFGRHDEQFF.

CDR3 sequence reads: CASSFGAPATNEKLFF. The CDR3 bases are TGTGCCAGCAGCTTTGGAGCCCCAGCAACTAATGAAAAACTGTTTTTT. V usage is TRBV7-9 and J usage is TRBJ1-4; D is uncertain. The germline V gene has CDR1 SEHNR and CDR2 FQNEAQ (reference sequence). CDR3 length: 16 amino acids. V lost 3 bases to trimming and J lost 0 bases, with 11 bases between them.

The CDR3 spells CASRGTGIGNTIYF. For the CDR3, the DNA is TGTGCCAGCAGGGGGACAGGTATTGGAAACACCATATATTTT. This rearrangement joins TRBV6-5 to TRBJ1-3; 8 bases agree with TRBD1. CDR1 MNHEY and CDR2 SVGAGI come from the germline V gene. After removal of 6 bases from V and 3 bases from J, the junction contained 4 bases not matched to a gene. The CDR3 loop spans 14 amino acids.

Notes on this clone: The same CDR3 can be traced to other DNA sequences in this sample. As DNA, the CDR3 is TGTGCCAGCAGTTTATCGATCGGTCAGCCCCAGCATTTT. Amino acids: CASSLSIGQPQHF. This chain joins TRBV27 and TRBJ1-5; no clear D. The germline gives CDR1 MNHEY, CDR2 SMNVEV (reference sequence). With 0 bases removed from V and 6 bases from J, the gap between germline ends came to 6 bases. This CDR3 comprises 13 residues.

The CDR3 bases are TGCGCCAGCAGCCTCCGGGGGAGGGCCGACGGGGAGCTGTTTTTT. It translates to CASSLRGRADGELFF. This chain connects TRBV5-1 to TRBJ2-2; 7 bases align to TRBD2. Germline assignment: CDR1 SGHRS and CDR2 YFSETQ. V trimming: 4 bases; J trimming: 7 bases; junction bases outside the gene matches: 10. This CDR3 contains 15 residues.

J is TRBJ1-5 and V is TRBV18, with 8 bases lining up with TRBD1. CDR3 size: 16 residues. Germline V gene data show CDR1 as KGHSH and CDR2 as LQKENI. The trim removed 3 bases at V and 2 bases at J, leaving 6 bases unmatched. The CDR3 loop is CASSPGQGDRNQPQHF. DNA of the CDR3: TGTGCCAGCTCACCCGGACAGGGTGATCGCAATCAGCCCCAGCATTTT.